The text below deals with one T cell receptor beta chain. The target antigen is unknown. These data come from a study of T-cell memory formation after mild COVID-19. Study-wide findings and caveats: Clonal second-wave expansions that peaked on day 37 had unconfirmed SARS-CoV-2 specificity. Day 15 to 85 contracting clones showed balanced CD4/CD8; later expanders leaned CD4+.

The length of the CDR3 is 15 residues. V lost 0 bases to trimming and J lost 4 bases; unmatched junction nucleotides: 5. CDR1 is SGHDT and CDR2 is YYEEEE in the germline V gene. 5'RACE with constant-segment primers built TCRalpha and TCRbeta cDNA libraries with UMIs. TCRdb used MiXCR to reprocess the 5' RACE reads, holding one entry per CDR3 protein. Of roughly 580,000 distinct CDR3 sequences in the sample, roughly 17% were seen once. The clonotype was recovered from an adult woman who had mild COVID-19 (a few samples of this study predate the infection). Cell type and time point are not known. The sample comprised PBMCs or a T cell subset sorted from them (not recorded which). The chain links TRBV5-6 to TRBJ1-2; 8 bases line up with TRBD1. The DNA of the CDR3 is TGTGCCAGCAGCTTGGAACAGGGGGTGGGCTATGGCTACACCTTC. Encoded protein: CASSLEQGVGYGYTF.